What follows is one T cell receptor (beta chain) and its context. Antigen: not known. The data originate from a study of cytomegalovirus exposure and HLA in healthy donors. Overall study: The roughly 120 million unique TCR beta sequences, from around 200 million T cells, were found by an earlier analysis.

Findings and caveats of the study: In a later analysis, compared with equally common non-associated chains, HLA-associated beta chains were more expanded. The study listed some 160 cytomegalovirus-associated TCR beta chains. In a later analysis, V- and J-gene trimming of beta chains associated with a DCLRE1C missense variant, replicated independently.

Primers included in the PCR were 60 Vbeta and 13 Jbeta primers. Only in-frame clones appear in the TCRdb table, and some are missing; sequencing was by immunoSEQ multiplex PCR. The sample carries 120,000 to 150,000 clones, roughly 66% recorded once. This CDR3 region has 12 residues. From germline, CDR1 is SGHDN and CDR2 FVKESK. The V and J ends lost 1 base and 10 bases respectively, with 8 bases between them. The sequenced material came from PBMCs. The origin of this receptor is a woman in her late teens or twenties in good health and CMV-seronegative. The chain carries TRBV14 and TRBJ2-1; D remains ambiguous. The CDR3: CASSQVRWEQFF. Written as DNA, the CDR3 is TGTGCCAGCAGCCAAGTTAGATGGGAGCAGTTCTTC. Full variable domain (remainder filled in from reference TRBV14 and TRBJ2-1): EAGVTQFPSHSVIEKGQTVTLRCDPISGHDNLYWYRRVMGKEIKFLLHFVKESKQDESGMPNNRFLAERTGGTYSTLKVQPAELEDSGVYFCASSQVRWEQFFGPGTRLTVL.